The next 3 T cell receptor beta chains were all read from a single sample in a study of T cells in Graves' hyperthyroidism and ophthalmopathy. Amplification targeted TCR beta CDR3 regions from RNA transcripts. RT-PCR in the first round (using the HTBI primer set) targeted the TCR CDR3. TCRdb used MiXCR to reprocess the multiplex PCR reads, holding one entry per CDR3 protein. This table has hundreds of thousands of distinct CDR3 sequences, around 13% appearing once. Source material: blood. These receptors were obtained from a woman aged 18-29 years with Graves' hyperthyroidism.

This clonotype showed up many times. This chain uses TRBV28 with TRBJ1-5; D perhaps matches TRBD1 (6 bases). This CDR3 region has 15 residues. Germline V gene lookup returns CDR1 MDHEN and CDR2 SYDVKM. The V end lost 6 bases, the J end lost 0 bases, and 12 bases lay between the germline ends. CDR3 sequence (DNA): TGTGCCAGCAGCCCATGGGGGGCTAGCAATCAGCCCCAGCATTTT. As protein: CASSPWGASNQPQHF.

This clonotype has more than one count but fewer than ten. V and J are TRBV5-4 and TRBJ2-1, with D perhaps matching TRBD2 (6 bases). Trimming pared 5 bases from V and 7 bases from J, leaving 22 bases between. The CDR3 has 16 amino acids. Germline values: CDR1 SGHNT, CDR2 YYREEE (reference sequence). The CDR3 bases are TGTGCCAGCAGTGCGGGACCCAGAGGGGTAGGGAATGAGCAGTTCTTC. This gives the protein CASSAGPRGVGNEQFF.

This clonotype has more than one count but fewer than ten. The J gene is TRBJ2-2, the V gene TRBV7-9, with 14 nucleotides matching TRBD2. The CDR3 runs 15 residues. The V gene's germline CDR1 is SEHNR and CDR2 FQNEAQ (reference sequence). Unmatched junction bases numbered 3, after V lost 6 bases and J lost 6 bases. CDR3 DNA: TGTGCCAGCAGACCGACTAGCGGGAGGGCCGGGGAGCTGTTTTTT. Translating gives CASRPTSGRAGELFF.